These 12 T cell receptor beta chains were all obtained from the same sample, sequenced in a study of CD8 T cells in ankylosing spondylitis. Findings of the study overall: In ankylosing spondylitis blood, a motif of eight highly homologous TCR beta variants appeared characteristic.

TCRdb reprocessed the 5' RACE reads via MiXCR and lists one record per CDR3 protein. The repertoire consists of 400,000 or so distinct CDR3 sequences, with roughly 25% occurring once and the leading ten covering 0.89%. These receptors' antigens are unknown. Sequenced sample: blood, either unsorted or a sorted T cell fraction (not recorded which). The receptor set was obtained from a male donor with ankylosing spondylitis.

The chain has TRBV29-1 and TRBJ1-2, with 7 nucleotides matching TRBD1. Germline CDR1 reads SQVTM; CDR2 reads ANQGSEA. Trimming at V came to 6 bases and at J to 8 bases, leaving 12 bases not matched to a gene. The CDR3 sequence is 13 residues long. CDR3 sequence reads: CSVETGMLDGYTF. The CDR3 coding sequence is TGCAGCGTCGAGACAGGGATGTTGGACGGCTACACCTTC.

The gene calls are TRBV6-1 and TRBJ2-1, with D uncertain. Looked up from germline, CDR1 is MNHNS and CDR2 is SASEGT. The CDR3 runs to 13 residues. V lost 0 bases and J lost 11, with 11 bases in between. The CDR3 region is CASSEAAGGKQFF. As DNA, the CDR3 is TGTGCCAGCAGTGAAGCGGCAGGTGGGAAGCAGTTCTTC.

The chain carries TRBV11-2 and TRBJ2-3; D is uncertain. Germline CDR1 is SGHAT and CDR2 is FQNNGV. The CDR3 has 15 residues. The V end was cut by 1 base, the J end by 4 bases, with 12 bases between. CDR3 bases: TGTGCCAGCAGCTTAGTTGGGCCTGGGGCAGATACGCAGTATTTT. Protein: CASSLVGPGADTQYF.

This clonotype showed up just a few times. The chain uses TRBV11-2 and TRBJ2-1, with a tentative D call TRBD1 (5 bases). Germline CDR1 reads SGHAT; CDR2 reads FQNNGV. The CDR3 runs to 13 residues. Deletions cut 5 bases from V and 8 bases from J, with 13 bases between. The CDR3 DNA is TGTGCCAGCAGCGCACAGGAATCCTATGAGCAGTTCTTC. Translation: CASSAQESYEQFF.

The count of this clonotype is one. The V call is TRBV11-2, the J call TRBJ2-7, with 7 nucleotides matching TRBD1. Trimming removed 5 bases from V and 6 bases from J; junction bases left unmatched: 7. The CDR3 extends over 13 amino acids. Looked up from germline, CDR1 is SGHAT and CDR2 is FQNNGV. The DNA of the CDR3 is TGTGCCAGCAGCACGACAACAGGGGCCGAGCAGTACGTC. Amino acid sequence: CASSTTTGAEQYV.

This clonotype was seen repeatedly, ten times or more. The chain is built from TRBV5-1 and TRBJ1-1; D not resolved. V gave up 0 bases and J gave up 1 base, with 7 bases separating them. The CDR3 is 14 amino acids. From germline, CDR1 is SGHRS and CDR2 YFSETQ. DNA for the CDR3: TGCGCCAGCAGCTTGGGGTCAGCGAACACTGAAGCTTTCTTT. This gives the protein CASSLGSANTEAFF.

This chain uses TRBV3-1 with TRBJ1-2, with D unclear. Per the germline V gene, CDR1 is LGHDT and CDR2 is YNNKEL (reference sequence). Trimming removed 1 base from V and 7 bases from J, with 7 bases in between. The CDR3 has 12 residues. CDR3 in amino acids: CASSQGSSGYTF. CDR3 DNA: TGTGCCAGCAGCCAAGGTAGTAGTGGCTACACCTTC.

This clonotype was counted between two and nine times. The V and J genes are TRBV20-1 and TRBJ1-2; tentatively, D is TRBD1 (5 bases). The germline V and J ends were trimmed by 0 bases and 0 bases, with 11 bases remaining between them. Germline V CDR1 and CDR2: DFQATT, SNEGSKA (reference sequence). The CDR3 totals 15 residues. Here the CDR3 DNA reads TGCAGTGCTAGAGATAGCAGGGCTACTAACTATGGCTACACCTTC. Translation gives CSARDSRATNYGYTF.

The chain couples TRBV27 to TRBJ2-7; TRBD1 or TRBD2 may be the D gene (5 bases each). CDR3 size: 13 residues. V was clipped by 9 bases and J by 4 bases, with 16 bases between them. CDR1 is MNHEY, CDR2 SMNVEV, per germline (reference sequence). The DNA of the CDR3 is TGTGCCAGACGCGAGGGGAAGAGATACGAGCAGTACGTC. This encodes CARREGKRYEQYV.

This clonotype was observed at least ten times. This sequence joins TRBV5-1 and TRBJ2-1; D uncertain. The V gene lost 4 bases and the J gene lost 1 base, with 12 bases spanning the gap. Germline V gene data show CDR1 as SGHRS and CDR2 as YFSETQ. The CDR3 length is 15 residues. The CDR3 region is CASSRPVESYNEQFF. The CDR3 DNA sequence: TGCGCCAGCAGCAGACCCGTCGAGTCCTACAATGAGCAGTTCTTC. The entire variable domain, with the rest obtained from reference TRBV5-1 and TRBJ2-1, is as follows: KAGVTQTPRYLIKTRGQQVTLSCSPISGHRSVSWYQQTPGQGLQFLFEYFSETQRNKGNFPGRFSGRQFSNSRSEMNVSTLELGDSALYLCASSRPVESYNEQFFGPGTRLTVL.

V gene TRBV29-1 combines with J gene TRBJ2-1; 8 nucleotides agree with TRBD2. Trimming took 5 bases from V and 5 from J; bases not matched to a gene: 5. Germline CDR1 and CDR2: SQVTM and ANQGSEA. This CDR3 has 13 residues. The CDR3 region has the DNA TGCAGCGTTAGCGGGAGTGGAAACAATGAGCAGTTCTTC. It specifies CSVSGSGNNEQFF.

This clonotype was found a few times. The V gene is TRBV3-1, the J gene TRBJ2-1, with 14 bases that match TRBD2. The V gene end was trimmed by 4 bases and the J gene end by 5 bases; junction bases not matched to a gene: 7. The CDR3 length is 17 residues. Germline CDR1 LGHDT, CDR2 YNNKEL (reference sequence). The CDR3 reads CASSLWTSGRYHNEQFF. The CDR3 nucleotides read TGTGCCAGCAGCCTCTGGACTAGCGGGAGGTACCACAATGAGCAGTTCTTC.